The 5 T cell receptor beta chains listed next were all sequenced from one sample in a study of neurological immune-mediated disorders. TCRdb recomputed calls from the 5' RACE reads with MiXCR, one row per CDR3 protein. Altogether some 78,000 distinct CDR3 sequences are present, just over 5% being singletons, with the ten largest covering about 2.4%. Sequences were obtained from PBMCs. The receptor set was obtained from a woman younger than 45 with multiple sclerosis.

This clonotype was seen a handful of times. This chain links TRBV5-1 with TRBJ2-2, with D perhaps TRBD1 (5 bases). This CDR3 has 14 residues. The germline V gene has CDR1 SGHRS and CDR2 YFSETQ. V shed 3 bases and J shed 3 bases, with 9 bases lying between them. The CDR3 DNA sequence: TGCGCCAGCAGCTGGGCAGGGCACACCGGGGAGCTGTTTTTT. This encodes CASSWAGHTGELFF.

This clonotype came up many times. The V gene is TRBV10-3, the J gene TRBJ2-1; either TRBD1 or TRBD2 may fit D (6 bases each). V lost 6 bases, J lost 1 base, and 13 bases lay in between. CDR1 and CDR2 (germline): ENHRY, SYGVKD. CDR3 size: 15 residues. The CDR3 protein is CAIRNQGGSYNEQFF. The CDR3 DNA reads TGTGCCATCAGGAACCAAGGGGGGTCCTACAATGAGCAGTTCTTC.

At least ten counts were recorded for this clonotype. The rearrangement joins TRBV5-1 to TRBJ2-5; TRBD1 matches 7 bases. Germline-derived CDR1 and CDR2 are SGHRS and YFSETQ. The CDR3 is 15 amino acids. The trim removed 2 bases at V and 2 bases at J, leaving 6 bases unmatched. The CDR3 reads CASSFSGTAQETQYF. DNA of the CDR3: TGCGCCAGCAGCTTCTCCGGGACAGCACAAGAGACCCAGTACTTC.

At least ten counts were recorded for this clonotype. The chain has TRBV20-1 and TRBJ1-5; maybe TRBD1 (5 bases). Germline-derived CDR1 and CDR2 are DFQATT and SNEGSKA (reference sequence). The CDR3 runs 14 residues. Deletions cut 1 base from V and 2 bases from J, with 9 bases between. The CDR3 nucleotides read TGCAGTGCTAGAGGTCGGGACGGCAATCAGCCCCAGCATTTT. Protein sequence: CSARGRDGNQPQHF.

This clonotype has a count of ten or more. The chain joins TRBV5-1 to TRBJ1-2; TRBD1 might be the D (5 bases). The CDR3 spans 13 residues. Germline V gene lookup returns CDR1 SGHRS and CDR2 YFSETQ. Trimming pared 4 bases from V and 8 bases from J, leaving 15 bases between. DNA of the CDR3: TGCGCCAGCAGCCCAGCCCAGGGTTGGGGCTACACCTTC. Protein product: CASSPAQGWGYTF.